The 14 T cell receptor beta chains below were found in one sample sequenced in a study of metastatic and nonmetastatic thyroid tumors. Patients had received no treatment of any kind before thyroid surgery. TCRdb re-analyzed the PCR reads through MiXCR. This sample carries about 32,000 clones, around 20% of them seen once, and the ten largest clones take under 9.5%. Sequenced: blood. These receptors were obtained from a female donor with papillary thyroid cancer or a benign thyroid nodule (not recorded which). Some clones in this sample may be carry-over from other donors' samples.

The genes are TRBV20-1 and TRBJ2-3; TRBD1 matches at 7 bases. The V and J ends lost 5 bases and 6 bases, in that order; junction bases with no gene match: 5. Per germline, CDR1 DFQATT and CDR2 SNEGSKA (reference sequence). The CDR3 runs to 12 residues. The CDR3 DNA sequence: TGCAGTGCTGAAAGGGGGCCGGATACGCAGTATTTT. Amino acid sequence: CSAERGPDTQYF.

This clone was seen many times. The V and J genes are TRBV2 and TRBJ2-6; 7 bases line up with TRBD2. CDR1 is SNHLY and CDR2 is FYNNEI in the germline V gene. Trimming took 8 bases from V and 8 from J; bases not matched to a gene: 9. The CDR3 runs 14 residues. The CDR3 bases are TGTGCCAGCCAAATGGGGGGGACTACCAACGTCCTGACTTTC. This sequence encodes CASQMGGTTNVLTF.

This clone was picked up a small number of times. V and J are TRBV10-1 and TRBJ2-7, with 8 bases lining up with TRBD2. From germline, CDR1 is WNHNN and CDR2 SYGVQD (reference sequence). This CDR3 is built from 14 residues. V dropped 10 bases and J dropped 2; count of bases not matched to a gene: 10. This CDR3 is CATSGGGLTYEQYF. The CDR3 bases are TGCGCCACCTCGGGGGGGGGGCTAACCTACGAGCAGTACTTC.

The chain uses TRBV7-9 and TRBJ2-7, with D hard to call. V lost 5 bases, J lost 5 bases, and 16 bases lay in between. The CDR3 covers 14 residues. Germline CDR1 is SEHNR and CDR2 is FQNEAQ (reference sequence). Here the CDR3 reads CASSPGPPIHEQYF. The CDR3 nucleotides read TGTGCCAGCAGCCCCGGGCCCCCTATTCACGAGCAGTACTTC.

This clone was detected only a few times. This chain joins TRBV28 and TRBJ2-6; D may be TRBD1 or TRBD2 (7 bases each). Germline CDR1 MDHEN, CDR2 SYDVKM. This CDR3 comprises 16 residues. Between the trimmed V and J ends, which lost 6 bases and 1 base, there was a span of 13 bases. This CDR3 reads CASRSQGGSGANVLTF. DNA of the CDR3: TGTGCCAGCAGATCCCAGGGGGGGTCTGGGGCCAACGTCCTGACTTTC. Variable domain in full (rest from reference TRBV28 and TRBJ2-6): DVKVTQSSRYLVKRTGEKVFLECVQDMDHENMFWYRQDPGLGLRLIYFSYDVKMKEKGDIPEGYSVSREKKERFSLILESASTNQTSMYLCASRSQGGSGANVLTFGAGSRLTVL.

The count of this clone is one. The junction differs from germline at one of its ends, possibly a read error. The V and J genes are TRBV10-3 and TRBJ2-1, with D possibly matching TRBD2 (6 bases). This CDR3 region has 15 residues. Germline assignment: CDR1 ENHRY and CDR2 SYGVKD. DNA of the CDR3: TGTGCCACCGCGACTATCGGGAGCTCCTACAATGAGCAGTTATTC. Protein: CATATIGSSYNEQLF.

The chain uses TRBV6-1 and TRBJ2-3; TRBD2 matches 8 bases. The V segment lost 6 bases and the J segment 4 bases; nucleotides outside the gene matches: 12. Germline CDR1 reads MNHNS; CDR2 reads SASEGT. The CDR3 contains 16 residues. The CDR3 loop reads CASSSVDGGASDTQYF. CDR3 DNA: TGTGCCAGCAGCTCAGTGGACGGGGGGGCCTCAGATACGCAGTATTTT.

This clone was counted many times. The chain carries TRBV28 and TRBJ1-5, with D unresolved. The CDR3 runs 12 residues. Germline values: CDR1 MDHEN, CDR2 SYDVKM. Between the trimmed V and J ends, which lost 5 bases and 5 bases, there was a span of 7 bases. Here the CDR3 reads CASSPSDQPQHF. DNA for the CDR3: TGTGCCAGCAGTCCCAGTGATCAGCCCCAGCATTTT.

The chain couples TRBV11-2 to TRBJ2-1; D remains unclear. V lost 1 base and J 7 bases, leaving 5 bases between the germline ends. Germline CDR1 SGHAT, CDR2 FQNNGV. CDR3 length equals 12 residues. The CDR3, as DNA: TGTGCCAGCAGCTTAGTCGGGAATGAGCAGTTCTTC. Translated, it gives CASSLVGNEQFF.

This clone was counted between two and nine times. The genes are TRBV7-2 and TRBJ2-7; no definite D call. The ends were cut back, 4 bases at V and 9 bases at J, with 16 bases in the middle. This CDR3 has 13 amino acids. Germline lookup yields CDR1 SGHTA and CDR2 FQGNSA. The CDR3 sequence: CASSYLGLHGQYF. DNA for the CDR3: TGTGCCAGCAGCTACCTGGGGTTGCACGGGCAGTACTTC.

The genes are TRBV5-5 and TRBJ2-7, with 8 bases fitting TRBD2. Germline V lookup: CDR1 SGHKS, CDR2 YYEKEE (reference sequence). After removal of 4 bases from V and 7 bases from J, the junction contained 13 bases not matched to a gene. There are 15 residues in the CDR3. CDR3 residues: CASSPPGTRSSEQYF. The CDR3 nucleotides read TGTGCCAGCAGCCCCCCCGGGACTAGGTCCTCTGAGCAGTACTTC.

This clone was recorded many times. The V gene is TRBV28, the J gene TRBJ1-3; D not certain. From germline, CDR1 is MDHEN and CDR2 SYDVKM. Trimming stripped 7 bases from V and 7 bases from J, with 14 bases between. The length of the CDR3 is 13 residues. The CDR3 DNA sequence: TGTGCCAGCACTAAAGTCCGACGTAACACCATATATTTT. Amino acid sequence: CASTKVRRNTIYF.

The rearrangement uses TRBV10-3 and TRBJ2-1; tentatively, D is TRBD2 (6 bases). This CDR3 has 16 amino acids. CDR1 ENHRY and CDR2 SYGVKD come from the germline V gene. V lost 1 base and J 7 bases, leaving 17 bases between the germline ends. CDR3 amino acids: CAISEYLSGVWNEQFF. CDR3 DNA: TGTGCCATCAGTGAGTATCTATCGGGAGTGTGGAATGAGCAGTTCTTC.

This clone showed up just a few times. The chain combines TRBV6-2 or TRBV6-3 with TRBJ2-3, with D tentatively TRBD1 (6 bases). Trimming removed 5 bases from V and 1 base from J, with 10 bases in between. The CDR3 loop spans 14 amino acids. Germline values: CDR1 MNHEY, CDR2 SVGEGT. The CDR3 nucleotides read TGTGCCAGCAGTCTCAGGGGAGGCACAGATACGCAGTATTTT. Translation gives CASSLRGGTDTQYF.